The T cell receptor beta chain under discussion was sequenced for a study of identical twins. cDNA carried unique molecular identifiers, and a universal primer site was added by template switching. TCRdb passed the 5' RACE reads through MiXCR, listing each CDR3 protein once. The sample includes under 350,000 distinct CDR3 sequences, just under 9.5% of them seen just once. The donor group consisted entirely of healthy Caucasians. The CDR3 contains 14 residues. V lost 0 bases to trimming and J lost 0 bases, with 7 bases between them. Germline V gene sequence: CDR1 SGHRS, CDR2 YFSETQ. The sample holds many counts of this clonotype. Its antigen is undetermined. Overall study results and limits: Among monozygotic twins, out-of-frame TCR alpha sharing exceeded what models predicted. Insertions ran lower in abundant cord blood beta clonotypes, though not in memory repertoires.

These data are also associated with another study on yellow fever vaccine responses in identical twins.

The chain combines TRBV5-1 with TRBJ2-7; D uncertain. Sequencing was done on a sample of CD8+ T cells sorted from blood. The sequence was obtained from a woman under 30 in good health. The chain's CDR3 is CASSLGAHSYEQYF. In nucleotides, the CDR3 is TGCGCCAGCAGCTTGGGAGCGCACTCCTACGAGCAGTACTTC. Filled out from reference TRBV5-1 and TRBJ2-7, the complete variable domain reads KAGVTQTPRYLIKTRGQQVTLSCSPISGHRSVSWYQQTPGQGLQFLFEYFSETQRNKGNFPGRFSGRQFSNSRSEMNVSTLELGDSALYLCASSLGAHSYEQYFGPGTRLTVT.